The clone carrying this T cell receptor (beta chain) is medium-sized. The sort gate was single viable CD3+CD4+CD8-CD45RO+ cells for memory CD4+ T cells. Data came from immunoSEQ multiplex PCR; TCRdb stores just in-frame clones and leaves some out. Among some 41,000 clones, 70% to 80% were seen once, and the ten largest hold around 6.6%. Germline CDR1 is SGHNT and CDR2 is YYREEE (reference sequence). J was trimmed by 5 bases and V by 4 bases; bases with no gene match: 8. The CDR3 consists of 15 residues. The source of the sample is a study of memory CD4+ T cells and cytomegalovirus serostatus. The material sequenced was memory CD4+ T cells from blood. The clonotype comes from an adult in good health and CMV-seronegative. J is TRBJ1-4 and V is TRBV5-4, with 7 bases fitting TRBD1. The CDR3 DNA follows: TGTGCCAGCAGCCCGACAGGGAGGGAGAATGAAAAACTGTTTTTT. Encoded protein: CASSPTGRENEKLFF.